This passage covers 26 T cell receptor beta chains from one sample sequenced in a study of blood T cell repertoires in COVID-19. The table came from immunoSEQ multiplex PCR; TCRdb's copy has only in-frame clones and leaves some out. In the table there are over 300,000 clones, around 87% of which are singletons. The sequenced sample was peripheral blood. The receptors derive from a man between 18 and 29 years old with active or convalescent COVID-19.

This CDR3 is CASRPTGTGGGYTF. Here the CDR3 DNA reads TGTGCCAGCAGACCTACCGGGACAGGGGGAGGCTACACCTTC. The chain joins TRBV27 to TRBJ1-2, with 11 bases identical to TRBD1. The CDR3 consists of 14 residues. The germline gives CDR1 MNHEY, CDR2 SMNVEV (reference sequence). The V and J ends lost 6 bases and 8 bases, in that order; junction bases with no gene match: 8.

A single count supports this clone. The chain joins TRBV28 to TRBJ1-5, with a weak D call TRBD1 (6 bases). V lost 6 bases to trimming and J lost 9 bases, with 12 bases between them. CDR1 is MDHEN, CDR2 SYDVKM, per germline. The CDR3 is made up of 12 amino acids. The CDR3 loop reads CASRKGGWPQHF. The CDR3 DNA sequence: TGTGCCAGCAGAAAAGGGGGTTGGCCCCAGCATTTT.

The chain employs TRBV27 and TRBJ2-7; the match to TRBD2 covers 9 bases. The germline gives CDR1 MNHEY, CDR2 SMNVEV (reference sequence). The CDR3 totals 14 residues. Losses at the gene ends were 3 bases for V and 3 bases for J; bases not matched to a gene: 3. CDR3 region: CASSFRSGSYEQYF. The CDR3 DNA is TGTGCCAGCAGTTTCCGTAGCGGGAGCTACGAGCAGTACTTC.

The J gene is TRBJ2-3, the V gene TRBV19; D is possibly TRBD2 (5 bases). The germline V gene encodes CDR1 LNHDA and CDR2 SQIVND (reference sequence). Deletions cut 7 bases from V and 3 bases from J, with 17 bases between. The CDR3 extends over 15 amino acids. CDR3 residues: CASNPRGLTTDTQYF. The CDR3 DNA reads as TGTGCCAGTAACCCTCGCGGACTTACAACAGATACGCAGTATTTT.

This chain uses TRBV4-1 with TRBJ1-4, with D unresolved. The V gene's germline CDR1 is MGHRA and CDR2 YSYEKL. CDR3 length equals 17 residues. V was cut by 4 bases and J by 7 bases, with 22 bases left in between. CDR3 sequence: CASSPQLRRGRVEKLFF. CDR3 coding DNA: TGCGCCAGCAGCCCCCAATTAAGAAGAGGGAGGGTTGAAAAACTGTTTTTT.

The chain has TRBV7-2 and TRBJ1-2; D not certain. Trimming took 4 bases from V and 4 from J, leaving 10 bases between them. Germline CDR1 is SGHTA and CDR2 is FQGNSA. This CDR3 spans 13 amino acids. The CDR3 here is CASSSSGGYGYTF. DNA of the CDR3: TGTGCCAGCAGCTCATCGGGAGGCTATGGCTACACCTTC.

The CDR3 reads CASSNRDNQPQHF. CDR3 coding DNA: TGTGCCAGTAGTAACAGGGATAATCAGCCCCAGCATTTT. The chain recombines TRBV19 with TRBJ1-5, with D maybe TRBD1 (6 bases). The CDR3 covers 13 residues. V shed 4 bases and J shed 4 bases, with 8 bases lying between them. Germline lookup yields CDR1 LNHDA and CDR2 SQIVND (reference sequence). Based on the CDR3 plus reference TRBV19 and TRBJ1-5, the full variable domain is DGGITQSPKYLFRKEGQNVTLSCEQNLNHDAMYWYRQDPGQGLRLIYYSQIVNDFQKGDIAEGYSVSREKKESFPLTVTSAQKNPTAFYLCASSNRDNQPQHFGDGTRLSIL.

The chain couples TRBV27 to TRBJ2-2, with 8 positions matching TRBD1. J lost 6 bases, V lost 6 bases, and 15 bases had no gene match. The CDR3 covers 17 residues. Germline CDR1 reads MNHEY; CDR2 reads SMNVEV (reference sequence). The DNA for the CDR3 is TGTGCCAGCAGACTAACGGTTTCTGGACAGGGTTCCGGGGAGCTGTTTTTT. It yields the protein CASRLTVSGQGSGELFF.

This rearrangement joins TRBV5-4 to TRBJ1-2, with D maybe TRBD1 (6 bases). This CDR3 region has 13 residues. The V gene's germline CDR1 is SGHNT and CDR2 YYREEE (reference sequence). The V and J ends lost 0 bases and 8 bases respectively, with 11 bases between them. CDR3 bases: TGTGCCAGCAGCTTGGACAGGGACCGGGGCTACACCTTC. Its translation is CASSLDRDRGYTF.

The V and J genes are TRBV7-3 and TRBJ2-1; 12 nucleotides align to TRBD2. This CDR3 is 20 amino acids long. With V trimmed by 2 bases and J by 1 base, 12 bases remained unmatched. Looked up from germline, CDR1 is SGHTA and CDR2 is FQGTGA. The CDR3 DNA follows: TGTGCCAGCAGCTTAGGGAAGGGACTAGCGGGTATATCTTCCTACAATGAGCAGTTCTTC. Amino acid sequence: CASSLGKGLAGISSYNEQFF.

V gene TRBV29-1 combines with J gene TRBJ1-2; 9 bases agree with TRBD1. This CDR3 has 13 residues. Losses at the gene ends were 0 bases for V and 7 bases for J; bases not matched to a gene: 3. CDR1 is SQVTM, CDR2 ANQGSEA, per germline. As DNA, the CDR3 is TGCAGCGTTGAAGAGGGACAGGGTGGTGGCTACACCTTC. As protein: CSVEEGQGGGYTF.

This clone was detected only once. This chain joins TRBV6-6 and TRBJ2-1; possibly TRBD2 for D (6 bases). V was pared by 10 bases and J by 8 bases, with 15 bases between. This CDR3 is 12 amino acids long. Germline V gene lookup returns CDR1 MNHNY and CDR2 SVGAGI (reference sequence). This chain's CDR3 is CATGRGYDEQFF. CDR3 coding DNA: TGTGCCACCGGGCGGGGATACGATGAGCAGTTCTTC.

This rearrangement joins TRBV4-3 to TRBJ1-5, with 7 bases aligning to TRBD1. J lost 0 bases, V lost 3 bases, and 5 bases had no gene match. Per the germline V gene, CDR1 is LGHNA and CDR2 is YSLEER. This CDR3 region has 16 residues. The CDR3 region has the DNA TGCGCCAGCAGCCAGGACAGGACACATAGCAATCAGCCCCAGCATTTT. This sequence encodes CASSQDRTHSNQPQHF.

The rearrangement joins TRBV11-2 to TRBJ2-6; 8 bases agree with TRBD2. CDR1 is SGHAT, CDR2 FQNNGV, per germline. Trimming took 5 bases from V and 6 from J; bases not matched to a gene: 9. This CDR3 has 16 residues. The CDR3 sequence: CASSLSRGLVANVLTF. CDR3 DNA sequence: TGTGCCAGCAGCCTTAGTAGGGGACTAGTGGCCAACGTCCTGACTTTC. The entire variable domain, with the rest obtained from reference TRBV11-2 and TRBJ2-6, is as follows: EAGVAQSPRYKIIEKRQSVAFWCNPISGHATLYWYQQILGQGPKLLIQFQNNGVVDDSQLPKDRFSAERLKGVDSTLKIQPAKLEDSAVYLCASSLSRGLVANVLTFGAGSRLTVL.

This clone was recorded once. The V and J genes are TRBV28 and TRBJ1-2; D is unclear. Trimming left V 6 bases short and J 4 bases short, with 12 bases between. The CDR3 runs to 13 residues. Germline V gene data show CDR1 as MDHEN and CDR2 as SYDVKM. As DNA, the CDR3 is TGTGCCAGCAGAGCTCGGGGTTTCTATGGCTACACCTTC. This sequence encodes CASRARGFYGYTF.

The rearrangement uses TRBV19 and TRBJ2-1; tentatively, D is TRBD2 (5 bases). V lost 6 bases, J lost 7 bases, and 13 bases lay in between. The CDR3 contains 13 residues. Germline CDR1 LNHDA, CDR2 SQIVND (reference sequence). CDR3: CASRDLALNEQFF. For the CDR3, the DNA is TGTGCCAGTAGAGACCTAGCCTTGAATGAGCAGTTCTTC.

The CDR3 region has the DNA TGCGCCAGCAGGTTAGGGGACAATCAGCCCCAGCATTTT. This translates into CASRLGDNQPQHF. The genes are TRBV5-1 and TRBJ1-5; a weak D match, TRBD1 (5 bases). The V end lost 5 bases, the J end lost 3 bases, and 9 bases lay between the germline ends. Germline V gene lookup returns CDR1 SGHRS and CDR2 YFSETQ. CDR3 length: 13 residues.

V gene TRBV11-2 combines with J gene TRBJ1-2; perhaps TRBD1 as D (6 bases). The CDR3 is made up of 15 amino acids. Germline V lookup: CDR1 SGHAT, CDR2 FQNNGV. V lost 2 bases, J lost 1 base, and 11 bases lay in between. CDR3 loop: CASSLSWTDNYGYTF. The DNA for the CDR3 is TGTGCCAGCAGCTTATCGTGGACAGATAACTATGGCTACACCTTC.

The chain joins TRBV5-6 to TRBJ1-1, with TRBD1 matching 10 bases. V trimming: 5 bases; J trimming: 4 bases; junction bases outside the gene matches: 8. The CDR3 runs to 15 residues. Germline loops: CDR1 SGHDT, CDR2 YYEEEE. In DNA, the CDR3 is TGTGCCAGCAGATTTGGGACAGGGGAGAGCACTGAAGCTTTCTTT. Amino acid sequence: CASRFGTGESTEAFF.

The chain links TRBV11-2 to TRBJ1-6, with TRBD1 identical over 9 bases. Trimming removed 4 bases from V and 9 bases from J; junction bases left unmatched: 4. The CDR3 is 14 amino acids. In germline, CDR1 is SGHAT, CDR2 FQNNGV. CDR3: CASSYGQGTSPLHF. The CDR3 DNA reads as TGTGCCAGCAGCTACGGACAGGGGACTTCACCCCTCCACTTT. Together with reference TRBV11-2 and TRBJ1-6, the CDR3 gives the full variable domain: EAGVAQSPRYKIIEKRQSVAFWCNPISGHATLYWYQQILGQGPKLLIQFQNNGVVDDSQLPKDRFSAERLKGVDSTLKIQPAKLEDSAVYLCASSYGQGTSPLHFGNGTRLTVT.

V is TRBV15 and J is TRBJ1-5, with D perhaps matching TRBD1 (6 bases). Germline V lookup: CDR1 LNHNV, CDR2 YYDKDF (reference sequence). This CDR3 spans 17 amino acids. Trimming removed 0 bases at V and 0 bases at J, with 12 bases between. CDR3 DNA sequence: TGTGCCACCAGCAGAGATACAGGGACGAATAGCAATCAGCCCCAGCATTTT. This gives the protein CATSRDTGTNSNQPQHF.

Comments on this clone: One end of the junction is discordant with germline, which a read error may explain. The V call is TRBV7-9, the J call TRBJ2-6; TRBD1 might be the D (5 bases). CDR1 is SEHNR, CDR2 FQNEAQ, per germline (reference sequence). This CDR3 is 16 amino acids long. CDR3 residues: CASSLVQETGANVLTF. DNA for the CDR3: TGTGCCAGCAGCTTAGTTCAGGAAACTGGGGCCAACGTGCTGACTTTC.

The CDR3 coding sequence is TGTGCCAGCAGCTCAACAGGGGCCCACGAGCAGTACTTC. It translates to CASSSTGAHEQYF. The chain employs TRBV7-2 and TRBJ2-7; 7 bases fit TRBD1. V was pared by 4 bases and J by 5 bases, with 5 bases of the junction left unmatched. The CDR3 consists of 13 residues. Germline CDR1 and CDR2: SGHTA and FQGNSA.

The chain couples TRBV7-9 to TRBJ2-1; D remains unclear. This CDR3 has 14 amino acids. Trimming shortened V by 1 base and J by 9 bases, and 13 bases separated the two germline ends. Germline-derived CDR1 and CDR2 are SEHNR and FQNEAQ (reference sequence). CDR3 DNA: TGTGCCAGCAGCTTAGTGCTACCTCCTGGTGAGCAGTTCTTC. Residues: CASSLVLPPGEQFF.

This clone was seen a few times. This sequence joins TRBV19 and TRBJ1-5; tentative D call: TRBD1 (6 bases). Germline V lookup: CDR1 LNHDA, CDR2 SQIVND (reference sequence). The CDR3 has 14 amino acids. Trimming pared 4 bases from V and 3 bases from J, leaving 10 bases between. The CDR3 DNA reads TGTGCCAGTAGTAGTACAGGGAACAATCAGCCCCAGCATTTT. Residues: CASSSTGNNQPQHF.

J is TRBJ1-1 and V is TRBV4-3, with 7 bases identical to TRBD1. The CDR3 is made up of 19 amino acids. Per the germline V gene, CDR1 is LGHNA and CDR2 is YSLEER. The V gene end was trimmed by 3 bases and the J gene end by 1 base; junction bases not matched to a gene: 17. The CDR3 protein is CASSQQPQLERGRNTEAFF. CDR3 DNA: TGCGCCAGCAGCCAGCAGCCCCAACTGGAGAGGGGGCGGAACACTGAAGCTTTCTTT.